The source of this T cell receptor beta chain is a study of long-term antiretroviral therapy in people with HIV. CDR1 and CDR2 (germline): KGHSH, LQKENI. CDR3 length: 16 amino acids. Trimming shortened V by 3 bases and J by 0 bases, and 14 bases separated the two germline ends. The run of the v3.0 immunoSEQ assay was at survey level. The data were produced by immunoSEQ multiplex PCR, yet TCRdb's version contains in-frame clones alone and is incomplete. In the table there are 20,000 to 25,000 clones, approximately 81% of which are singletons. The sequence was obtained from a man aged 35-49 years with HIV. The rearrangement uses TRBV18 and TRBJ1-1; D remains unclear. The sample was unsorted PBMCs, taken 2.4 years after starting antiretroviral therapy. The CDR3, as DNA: TGTGCCAGCTCACCGTCGCAGGCCCAAGTGAACACTGAAGCTTTCTTT. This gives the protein CASSPSQAQVNTEAFF.